Below are 18 T cell receptor beta chains sequenced from a single sample in a study of cytomegalovirus exposure and HLA in healthy donors. The PCR was carried out with 60 Vbeta primers and 13 Jbeta primers. Using immunoSEQ multiplex PCR, the repertoire was profiled, and TCRdb retains in-frame clones only, with some absent. The sample comprises approximately 120,000 clones, roughly 73% of which are singletons, and about 4.5% rests with the top ten. Input material: PBMCs. These TCRs come from a man between 60 and 70 years old in good health and CMV-seropositive.

This clone was found a few times. The chain recombines TRBV27 with TRBJ2-5, with D unresolved. The J call is doubtful: the DNA matches TRBJ2-7 better. Looked up from germline, CDR1 is MNHEY and CDR2 is SMNVEV (reference sequence). The CDR3 loop spans 16 amino acids. The CDR3 spells CASSFAVGSSSYEQYF. The CDR3 nucleotides are TGTGCCAGCAGTTTCGCTGTCGGGTCTAGCTCCTACGAGCAGTACTTC.

This clone was seen once. The chain is built from TRBV2 and TRBJ1-5; D is undetermined. The CDR3 is 14 amino acids. Germline V gene data show CDR1 as SNHLY and CDR2 as FYNNEI. Trimming took 8 bases from V and 5 from J, leaving 16 bases between them. The CDR3 region has the DNA TGTGCCAGCGGCTCCCCGTCTCAGTATCAGCCCCAGCATTTT. Its protein product is CASGSPSQYQPQHF.

The rearrangement uses TRBV5-4 and TRBJ2-3; D uncertain. The germline V gene has CDR1 SGHNT and CDR2 YYREEE (reference sequence). Trimming took 4 bases from V and 6 from J, leaving 12 bases between them. The length of the CDR3 is 13 residues. The CDR3 reads CASSRTRGDTQYF. The CDR3 bases are TGTGCCAGCAGCAGAACTCGCGGCGATACGCAGTATTTT.

This sequence joins TRBV5-4 and TRBJ1-2; D may be TRBD1 (6 bases). Germline values: CDR1 SGHNT, CDR2 YYREEE (reference sequence). V lost 4 bases to trimming and J lost 3 bases, with 16 bases between them. This CDR3 spans 15 amino acids. CDR3 sequence (DNA): TGTGCCAGCAGCCGGTGGGGGGGGCGCGACTATGGCTACACCTTC. The encoded protein is CASSRWGGRDYGYTF.

V is TRBV28 and J is TRBJ2-1; TRBD1 aligns across 7 bases. The J segment lost 3 bases and the V segment lost 5 bases, leaving 10 bases of the junction unmatched. The CDR3 loop spans 16 amino acids. The germline V gene has CDR1 MDHEN and CDR2 SYDVKM. The CDR3 loop reads CASSASGTAIYNEQFF. The CDR3 DNA reads TGTGCCAGCAGTGCGTCCGGGACAGCGATCTACAATGAGCAGTTCTTC.

The CDR3, as DNA: TGTGCCAGCAGCTTGAGGCGGAGCTCCTACGAGCAGTACTTC. It is translated as CASSLRRSSYEQYF. This rearrangement joins TRBV11-2 to TRBJ2-7; D gene unclear. V was shortened by 3 bases and J by 0 bases, with 9 bases between the two germline ends. CDR1 and CDR2 (germline): SGHAT, FQNNGV. The CDR3 loop spans 14 amino acids.

This chain connects TRBV20-1 to TRBJ2-2; D remains ambiguous. Germline assignment: CDR1 DFQATT and CDR2 SNEGSKA (reference sequence). Trimming took 3 bases from V and 4 from J, leaving 3 bases between them. The CDR3 spans 11 residues. The CDR3 sequence is CSASGTGELFF. The CDR3, as DNA: TGCAGTGCTAGCGGCACCGGGGAGCTGTTTTTT.

This clone was seen a few times. This chain joins TRBV4-2 and TRBJ1-1, with D tentatively TRBD1 (5 bases). Looked up from germline, CDR1 is LGHNA and CDR2 is YNFKEQ. There are 14 residues in the CDR3. Trimming cost V 0 bases and J 7 bases, with 12 bases left between them. CDR3 residues: CASSQDWQGIEAFF. CDR3 nucleotide sequence: TGTGCCAGCAGCCAAGATTGGCAGGGAATTGAAGCTTTCTTT.

This clone showed up just once. The CDR3 protein is CASSLAGQDYEQYF. CDR3 nucleotide sequence: TGCGCCAGCAGCTTGGCAGGACAGGACTACGAGCAGTACTTC. This chain connects TRBV5-1 to TRBJ2-7; 7 nucleotides line up with TRBD1. There are 14 residues in the CDR3. Unmatched junction bases numbered 3, after V lost 0 bases and J lost 3 bases. Germline lookup yields CDR1 SGHRS and CDR2 YFSETQ.

The V and J genes are TRBV2 and TRBJ2-3; TRBD2 aligns across 11 bases. The CDR3 has 16 residues. Trimming at V came to 4 bases and at J to 4 bases, leaving 7 bases not matched to a gene. Germline V gives CDR1 SNHLY, CDR2 FYNNEI. Written as DNA, the CDR3 is TGTGCCAGCAGTGCCGGGACTAGCGGACTCCCAGATACGCAGTATTTT. Protein product: CASSAGTSGLPDTQYF. Together with reference TRBV2 and TRBJ2-3, the CDR3 gives the full variable domain: EPEVTQTPSHQVTQMGQEVILRCVPISNHLYFYWYRQILGQKVEFLVSFYNNEISEKSEIFDDQFSVERPDGSNFTLKIRSTKLEDSAMYFCASSAGTSGLPDTQYFGPGTRLTVL.

In nucleotides, the CDR3 is TGTGCCAGCAGCTTGGCTCCGGGACAGGGGTTAGATACGCAGTATTTT. Translation gives CASSLAPGQGLDTQYF. The rearrangement uses TRBV5-8 and TRBJ2-3; TRBD1 aligns across 10 bases. CDR3 length equals 16 residues. Trimming at V came to 0 bases and at J to 5 bases, leaving 6 bases not matched to a gene. Germline CDR1 is SGHTS and CDR2 is YDEGEE.

The chain employs TRBV5-4 and TRBJ1-2; TRBD1 matches 7 bases. Germline CDR1 reads SGHNT; CDR2 reads YYREEE (reference sequence). The CDR3 has 15 residues. Germline trimming cut 4 bases from V and 7 bases from J; bases unmatched to any gene: 13. The CDR3 coding sequence is TGTGCCAGCAGCACCTATGACAGGGCTGGGTCTGGCTACACCTTC. Protein: CASSTYDRAGSGYTF.

The rearrangement links TRBV11-2 to TRBJ1-1, with D possibly being TRBD1 (6 bases). The V end was cut by 0 bases, the J end by 2 bases, with 13 bases between. Germline loops: CDR1 SGHAT, CDR2 FQNNGV. The CDR3 loop spans 16 amino acids. The CDR3 DNA sequence: TGTGCCAGCAGCTTAGATAGATGGACAGTTAACACTGAAGCTTTCTTT. It yields the protein CASSLDRWTVNTEAFF.

This clone has a handful of counts. The chain employs TRBV10-1 and TRBJ2-3; 8 bases match TRBD2. Trimming removed 2 bases from V and 2 bases from J; junction bases left unmatched: 3. The CDR3 consists of 15 residues. Germline values: CDR1 WNHNN, CDR2 SYGVQD (reference sequence). The CDR3 here is CASSEGGGNTDTQYF. In DNA form, the CDR3 reads TGCGCCAGCAGTGAGGGCGGGGGGAACACAGATACGCAGTATTTT.

V is TRBV19 and J is TRBJ1-5, with D tentatively TRBD1 (6 bases). V gave up 7 bases and J gave up 1 base, with 14 bases separating them. Germline V gene sequence: CDR1 LNHDA, CDR2 SQIVND (reference sequence). The CDR3 runs 15 residues. The DNA of the CDR3 is TGTGCCAGTAAAAACAGGGAATGGAGCAATCAGCCCCAGCATTTT. This sequence encodes CASKNREWSNQPQHF.

The V and J genes are TRBV6-5 and TRBJ2-3; weak D call: TRBD2 (6 bases). The CDR3 contains 14 residues. The germline V gene encodes CDR1 MNHEY and CDR2 SVGAGI. Trimming left V 5 bases short and J 6 bases short, with 15 bases between. DNA of the CDR3: TGTGCCAGCAGTACCGCCCGCGGGGATGATACGCAGTATTTT. Amino acid sequence: CASSTARGDDTQYF.

This clone was observed a handful of times. The rearrangement joins TRBV6-1 to TRBJ2-3; the D gene is possibly TRBD2 (5 bases). The CDR3 totals 14 residues. V was trimmed by 3 bases and J by 0 bases, leaving 7 bases between them. Germline V gives CDR1 MNHNS, CDR2 SASEGT. CDR3 loop: CASSDRGSTDTQYF. The CDR3 DNA sequence: TGTGCCAGCAGTGACCGCGGGAGCACAGATACGCAGTATTTT.

The gene calls are TRBV6-1 and TRBJ1-6, with no clear D. Per germline, CDR1 MNHNS and CDR2 SASEGT. The CDR3 extends over 13 amino acids. V was cut by 2 bases and J by 10 bases, with 9 bases left in between. The CDR3 sequence: CASSEMAVSPLHF. The CDR3 DNA reads TGTGCCAGCAGTGAAATGGCAGTCTCACCCCTCCACTTT.